Presented here are 13 T cell receptor beta chains from one specimen sequenced in a study of blood T cell repertoires in COVID-19. Assay: immunoSEQ multiplex PCR; the TCRdb copy retains only in-frame clones and omits some. The sample comprises roughly 80,000 clones, 82% of which are singletons, and approximately 12% rests with the top ten. Source material: peripheral blood. These receptors originate from an elderly man with acute or convalescent COVID-19.

A remark on this clone: Within the sample, other DNA sequences also encode this same CDR3. The chain uses TRBV5-1 and TRBJ1-2, with 8 nucleotides matching TRBD1. There are 15 residues in the CDR3. Trimming removed 0 bases from V and 5 bases from J; junction bases left unmatched: 6. Germline loops: CDR1 SGHRS, CDR2 YFSETQ. This CDR3 is CASSLGQGAGYGYTF. The CDR3, as DNA: TGCGCCAGCAGCTTGGGGCAGGGGGCTGGTTATGGCTACACCTTC.

The sample holds a few counts of this clone. DNA of the CDR3: TGTGCCAGCAGCCCAGGACAGGGTCGGGCAGATACGCAGTATTTT. Protein: CASSPGQGRADTQYF. This chain connects TRBV6-5 to TRBJ2-3; TRBD1 matches 8 bases. The CDR3 is made up of 15 amino acids. Germline CDR1 and CDR2: MNHEY and SVGAGI. V trimming: 6 bases; J trimming: 4 bases; junction bases outside the gene matches: 9.

This chain connects TRBV30 to TRBJ1-2; D remains ambiguous. Trimming removed 0 bases at V and 6 bases at J, with 11 bases between. Looked up from germline, CDR1 is GTSNPN and CDR2 is SVGIG (reference sequence). This CDR3 region has 13 residues. The CDR3 spells CAWSVPGQDGYTF. In nucleotides, the CDR3 is TGTGCCTGGAGTGTACCCGGCCAGGATGGCTACACCTTC.

V is TRBV2 and J is TRBJ1-3; possibly TRBD1 for D (5 bases). Germline values: CDR1 SNHLY, CDR2 FYNNEI. The CDR3 length is 16 residues. Trimming shortened V by 6 bases and J by 0 bases, and 15 bases separated the two germline ends. The CDR3 nucleotides are TGTGCCAGCAGGAAAACAACAGGCCACTCTGGAAACACCATATATTTT. Translating gives CASRKTTGHSGNTIYF.

J is TRBJ1-2 and V is TRBV20-1; D is ambiguous. The CDR3 has 12 amino acids. V lost 3 bases and J 3 bases, leaving 8 bases between the germline ends. Per the germline V gene, CDR1 is DFQATT and CDR2 is SNEGSKA (reference sequence). The CDR3 loop reads CSASHSYYGYTF. In DNA form, the CDR3 reads TGCAGTGCTAGTCACAGCTACTATGGCTACACCTTC.

The V and J genes are TRBV2 and TRBJ2-5; possibly TRBD2 for D (5 bases). Germline-derived CDR1 and CDR2 are SNHLY and FYNNEI. V was trimmed by 6 bases and J by 5 bases, leaving 10 bases between them. CDR3 length equals 12 residues. The CDR3 sequence is CASRGLGETQYF. The CDR3 nucleotides are TGTGCCAGCAGAGGACTCGGGGAGACCCAGTACTTC.

The chain is built from TRBV28 and TRBJ1-5, with 8 bases fitting TRBD1. This CDR3 is 14 amino acids long. From germline, CDR1 is MDHEN and CDR2 SYDVKM. After removal of 4 bases from V and 6 bases from J, the junction contained 5 bases not matched to a gene. The DNA of the CDR3 is TGTGCCAGCAGTTCCTCGGACAGGGTTCAGCCCCAGCATTTT. Encoded protein: CASSSSDRVQPQHF.

The V and J genes are TRBV29-1 and TRBJ1-1; no clear D gene. This CDR3 has 13 residues. Per germline, CDR1 SQVTM and CDR2 ANQGSEA. With 4 bases removed from V and 3 bases from J, the gap between germline ends came to 12 bases. DNA for the CDR3: TGCAGCGTTGTCCAAGGCGGGGACACTGAAGCTTTCTTT. Its translation is CSVVQGGDTEAFF.

The chain uses TRBV27 and TRBJ1-5, with TRBD1 matching over 10 bases. This CDR3 contains 15 residues. Unmatched junction bases numbered 5, after V lost 4 bases and J lost 5 bases. Germline V gives CDR1 MNHEY, CDR2 SMNVEV (reference sequence). In DNA form, the CDR3 reads TGTGCCAGCAGTTCCTCGGGACAGGGGCATCAGCCCCAGCATTTT. It specifies CASSSSGQGHQPQHF.

J is TRBJ1-3 and V is TRBV3-1 (or the pseudogene TRBV3-2); 8 bases line up with TRBD1. Germline CDR1 and CDR2: LGHDT and YNNKEL (reference sequence). The V gene end was trimmed by 2 bases and the J gene end by 0 bases; junction bases not matched to a gene: 12. There are 19 residues in the CDR3. The chain's CDR3 is CASSQFSGGGKASGNTIYF. CDR3 nucleotide sequence: TGTGCCAGCAGCCAATTCTCAGGGGGCGGAAAGGCCTCTGGAAACACCATATATTTT.

Concerning this clone: Sequence at one end of the junction differs from germline and may be a read error. The chain carries TRBV5-6 and TRBJ1-1; a possible D gene is TRBD1 (6 bases). Germline V gives CDR1 SGHDT, CDR2 YYEEEE. There are 12 residues in the CDR3. Here the CDR3 DNA reads TGTGCCAGCAGCTCAGTCAGGGGATTCGTCCTCTTT. It codes for CASSSVRGFVLF.

The V gene is TRBV7-9, the J gene TRBJ1-1; D is ambiguous. V was shortened by 7 bases and J by 0 bases, with 9 bases between the two germline ends. There are 13 residues in the CDR3. The germline V gene has CDR1 SEHNR and CDR2 FQNEAQ (reference sequence). For the CDR3, the DNA is TGTGCCAGCACCTATAATATGAACACTGAAGCTTTCTTT. It yields the protein CASTYNMNTEAFF.

Only a few counts were recorded for this clone. The V gene is TRBV2, the J gene TRBJ1-1; 8 nucleotides agree with TRBD1. V lost 6 bases and J lost 3; bases outside the gene matches: 6. Germline CDR1 reads SNHLY; CDR2 reads FYNNEI. CDR3 length: 14 residues. Here the CDR3 DNA reads TGTGCCAGCAGGAAGGACAGGGCGGACACTGAAGCTTTCTTT. Translation: CASRKDRADTEAFF.